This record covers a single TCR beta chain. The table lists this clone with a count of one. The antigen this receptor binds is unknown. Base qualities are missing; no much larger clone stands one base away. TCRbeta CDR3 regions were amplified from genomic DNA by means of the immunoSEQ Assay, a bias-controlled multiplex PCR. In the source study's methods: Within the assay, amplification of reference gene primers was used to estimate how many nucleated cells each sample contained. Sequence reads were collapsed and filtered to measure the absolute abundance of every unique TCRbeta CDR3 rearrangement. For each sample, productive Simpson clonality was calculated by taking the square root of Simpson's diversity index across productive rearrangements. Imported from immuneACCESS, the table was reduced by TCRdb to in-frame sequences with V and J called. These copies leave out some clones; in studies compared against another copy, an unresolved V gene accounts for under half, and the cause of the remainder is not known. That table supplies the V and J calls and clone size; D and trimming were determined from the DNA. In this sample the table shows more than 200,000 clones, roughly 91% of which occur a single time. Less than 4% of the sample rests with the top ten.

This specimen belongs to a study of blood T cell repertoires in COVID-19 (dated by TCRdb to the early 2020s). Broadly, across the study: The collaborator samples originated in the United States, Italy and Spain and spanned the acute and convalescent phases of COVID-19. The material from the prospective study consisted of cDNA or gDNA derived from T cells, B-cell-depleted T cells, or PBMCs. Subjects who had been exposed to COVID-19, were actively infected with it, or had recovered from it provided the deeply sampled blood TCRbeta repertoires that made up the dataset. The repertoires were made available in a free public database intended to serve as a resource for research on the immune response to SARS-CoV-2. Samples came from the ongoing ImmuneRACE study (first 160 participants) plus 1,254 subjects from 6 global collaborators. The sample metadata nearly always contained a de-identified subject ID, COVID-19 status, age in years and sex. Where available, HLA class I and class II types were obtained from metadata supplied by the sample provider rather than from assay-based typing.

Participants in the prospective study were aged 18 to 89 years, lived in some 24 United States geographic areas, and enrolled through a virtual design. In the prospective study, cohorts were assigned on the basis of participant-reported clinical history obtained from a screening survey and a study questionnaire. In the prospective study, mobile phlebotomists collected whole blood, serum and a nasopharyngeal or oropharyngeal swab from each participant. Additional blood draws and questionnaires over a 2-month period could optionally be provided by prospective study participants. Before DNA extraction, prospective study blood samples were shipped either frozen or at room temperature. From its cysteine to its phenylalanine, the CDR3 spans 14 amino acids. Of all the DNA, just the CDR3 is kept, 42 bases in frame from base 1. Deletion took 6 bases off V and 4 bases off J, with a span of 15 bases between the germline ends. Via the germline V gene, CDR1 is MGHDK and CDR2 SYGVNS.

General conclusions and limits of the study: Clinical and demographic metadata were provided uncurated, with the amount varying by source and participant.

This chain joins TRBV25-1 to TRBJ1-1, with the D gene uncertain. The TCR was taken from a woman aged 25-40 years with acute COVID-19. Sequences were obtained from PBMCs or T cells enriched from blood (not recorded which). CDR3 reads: CASRPFGEVTEAFF. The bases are TGTGCCAGCAGACCGTTCGGGGAGGTCACTGAAGCTTTCTTT.